Listed below are T cell receptor beta chains from one sample, sequenced in a study of cytomegalovirus exposure and HLA in healthy donors. Sequencing used immunoSEQ multiplex PCR; TCRdb keeps in-frame clones, though not all of them. Here the sample spans tens of thousands of clones, roughly 84% being singletons. Material: PBMCs. Every receptor here comes from a woman aged 25-40 years in good health and CMV-seronegative. Each CDR3 is given with its conserved first and last residue. Fields, in order: clone size, J gene, D gene, V gene, CDR3 protein, CDR3 DNA. D genes are given only for firm matches. Expanded clones get a size class; other rows say once, few or many, or leave the size out.

NA,TRBJ2-7,TRBD2,TRBV5-5,CASSILAARPLGDEQYF,TGTGCCAGCAGCATACTAGCGGCCCGACCCCTTGGGGACGAGCAGTACTTC
NA,TRBJ2-2,NA,TRBV11-3,CASSLEGSTGELFF,TGTGCCAGCAGCTTGGAGGGGAGCACCGGGGAGCTGTTTTTT
NA,TRBJ2-2,NA,TRBV12-5,CASGLSNTGELFF,TGTGCTAGTGGTTTGTCTAACACCGGGGAGCTGTTTTTT
once,TRBJ2-2,NA,TRBV2,CASRNFRGRYTGELFF,TGTGCCAGCAGAAATTTCAGGGGCAGGTACACCGGGGAGCTGTTTTTT
NA,TRBJ2-7,TRBD1,TRBV11-2,CASSYYTGVYEQYF,TGTGCCAGCAGTTACTATACAGGGGTCTACGAGCAGTACTTC
few,TRBJ2-7,NA,TRBV2,CASSEGTESSYEQYF,TGTGCCAGCAGTGAAGGGACAGAATCATCCTACGAGCAGTACTTC
few,TRBJ2-3,TRBD1,TRBV6-5,CASSWTGEADTQYF,TGTGCCAGCAGTTGGACAGGGGAAGCAGATACGCAGTATTTT
NA,TRBJ1-1,NA,TRBV19,CASSITGGLNTEAFF,TGTGCCAGTAGTATCACGGGGGGGCTGAACACTGAAGCTTTCTTT
NA,TRBJ1-2,TRBD1,TRBV7-2,CASSLSPTPGGGGYTF,TGTGCCAGCAGCTTATCCCCTACTCCAGGGGGAGGAGGCTACACCTTC
NA,TRBJ1-1,NA,TRBV30,CAWDAQENTEAFF,TGTGCCTGGGACGCACAGGAGAACACTGAAGCTTTCTTT
few,TRBJ1-1,NA,TRBV9,CASSVPNTEAFF,TGTGCCAGCAGCGTTCCAAACACTGAAGCTTTCTTT
NA,TRBJ2-5,TRBD1,TRBV5-4,CASSLSTGQGTQYF,TGTGCCAGCAGTTTATCGACAGGGCAAGGGACCCAGTACTTC
NA,TRBJ2-1,NA,TRBV10-3,CANSPDREQFF,TGTGCCAATTCCCCGGACAGAGAGCAGTTCTTC
few,TRBJ1-1,NA,TRBV7-2,CASSPRVQGGGGTEAFF,TGTGCCAGCAGCCCCCGGGTCCAAGGGGGGGGAGGCACTGAAGCTTTCTTT
NA,TRBJ1-4,NA,TRBV9,CASSATATNEKLFF,TGTGCCAGCAGCGCTACTGCAACTAATGAAAAACTGTTTTTT
NA,TRBJ2-6,NA,TRBV5-4,CASSPTGFSGANVLTF,TGTGCCAGCAGCCCGACAGGTTTCTCTGGGGCCAACGTCCTGACTTTC
few,TRBJ1-2,TRBD1,TRBV10-3,CAIRRQGLDYGYTF,TGTGCCATCCGTAGACAGGGGCTCGACTATGGCTACACCTTC
NA,TRBJ2-7,TRBD1,TRBV27,CASSFEGQSYEQYF,TGTGCCAGCAGTTTTGAGGGACAGAGTTACGAGCAGTACTTC
few,TRBJ2-5,TRBD1,TRBV5-7,CASSLGAGTGLAQETQYF,TGTGCCAGCAGCTTGGGTGCGGGGACAGGGCTCGCCCAAGAGACCCAGTACTTC
few,TRBJ2-1,NA,TRBV7-2,CASSLGGTPGNEQFF,TGTGCCAGCAGCTTAGGGGGGACTCCTGGAAATGAGCAGTTCTTC
NA,TRBJ2-1,NA,TRBV2,CASSARLQGGTYNEQFF,TGTGCCAGCAGTGCCCGTTTACAGGGAGGGACCTACAATGAGCAGTTCTTC
NA,TRBJ1-5,NA,TRBV6-6,CASRPRQSNQPQHF,TGTGCCAGCAGACCGCGACAGAGCAATCAGCCCCAGCATTTT
NA,TRBJ1-1,NA,TRBV7-8,CASSLRYTEAFF,TGTGCCAGCAGCTTACGTTACACTGAAGCTTTCTTT
NA,TRBJ1-1,TRBD1,TRBV6-6,CASSSGQGREAFF,TGTGCCAGCAGTTCCGGACAGGGGCGAGAAGCTTTCTTT
NA,TRBJ1-2,NA,TRBV11-3,CASSQGSGNYGYTF,TGTGCCAGCAGCCAGGGGTCGGGGAACTATGGCTACACCTTC
NA,TRBJ1-1,NA,TRBV15,CATSSFKDRGNTEAFF,TGTGCCACCAGCAGTTTTAAAGATCGGGGGAATACTGAAGCTTTCTTT
NA,TRBJ2-2,NA,TRBV7-2,CASSLEGRAGELFF,TGTGCCAGCAGCTTAGAGGGCAGGGCCGGGGAGCTGTTTTTT
NA,TRBJ2-1,TRBD1,TRBV4-3,CASSQDRTGAGNEQFF,TGCGCCAGCAGCCAAGATCGAACAGGGGCCGGCAATGAGCAGTTCTTC
NA,TRBJ1-2,NA,TRBV5-4,CASSLPRTTNYGYTF,TGTGCCAGCAGCTTACCCCGGACAACTAACTATGGCTACACCTTC
NA,TRBJ1-1,NA,TRBV5-1,CASSYSGRGTEAFF,TGCGCCAGCAGCTACTCCGGGAGGGGGACTGAAGCTTTCTTT
NA,TRBJ2-3,NA,TRBV19,CASREGTSTDTQYF,TGTGCCAGTAGAGAGGGAACTAGCACAGATACGCAGTATTTT
few,TRBJ1-2,NA,TRBV6-5,CASSYRGGFYGYTF,TGTGCCAGCAGTTACCGTGGAGGGTTCTATGGCTACACCTTC
NA,TRBJ1-1,TRBD1,TRBV27,CASSLRQGVNTEAFF,TGTGCCAGCAGTTTACGACAGGGGGTAAACACTGAAGCTTTCTTT
NA,TRBJ2-2,NA,TRBV4-2,CASSQAGVATGELFF,TGTGCCAGCAGCCAAGCGGGAGTGGCCACCGGGGAGCTGTTTTTT
NA,TRBJ1-3,NA,TRBV14,CASSQFASGNTIYF,TGTGCCAGCAGCCAATTCGCGTCGGGAAACACCATATATTTT
NA,TRBJ2-1,TRBD2,TRBV30,CAWSGGASDEQFF,TGTGCCTGGAGCGGGGGGGCCAGCGATGAGCAGTTCTTC
NA,TRBJ1-5,NA,TRBV27,CASSSSVRQPQHF,TGTGCCAGCAGTTCATCTGTCAGGCAGCCCCAGCATTTT
NA,TRBJ1-1,TRBD1,TRBV5-6,CASSLWDRAGTEAFF,TGTGCCAGCAGCTTGTGGGACAGGGCGGGCACTGAAGCTTTCTTT
NA,TRBJ2-5,TRBD2,TRBV9,CASSPRWTSDMQETQYF,TGTGCCAGCAGCCCCCGTTGGACTAGCGACATGCAAGAGACCCAGTACTTC
NA,TRBJ2-3,NA,TRBV2,CATGGELFTDTQYF,TGTGCCACCGGTGGTGAGTTGTTCACAGATACGCAGTATTTT
NA,TRBJ2-3,TRBD1,TRBV27,CASRGQDFTHTQYF,TGTGCCAGCAGAGGACAGGATTTTACCCATACGCAGTATTTT
NA,TRBJ1-2,TRBD1,TRBV27,CASSQTGEVYGYTF,TGTGCCAGCAGCCAAACAGGGGAGGTCTATGGCTACACCTTC
NA,TRBJ2-3,TRBD1,TRBV5-4,CAAQLTGGADTQYF,TGTGCCGCTCAGTTAACAGGGGGCGCAGATACGCAGTATTTT